Listed below are T cell receptor beta chains from one sample, sequenced in a study of OX40 agonist ivuxolimab in advanced cancers. Libraries were prepared by immunoSEQ multiplex PCR; TCRdb keeps only in-frame clonotypes and omits some of them. The sample includes approximately 75,000 clones, 90% seen only once; the top ten take 0.3% to 0.45%. The sample was CD4+ or CD8+ T cells sorted from blood, taken in a trial of the OX40 agonist ivuxolimab. These receptors were taken from an adult with an advanced solid tumor such as melanoma, head and neck, liver or kidney cancer. Each CDR3 is given with its conserved first and last residue. D genes are given only for firm matches. Not all rows give a size; the values are once, few, many and, for expanded clones, a class.

TRBD2 | TRBJ2-1 | - | TRBV27 | TGTGCCAGCAGTTTATCTGCGGGGGGTTCCTACAATGAGCAGTTCTTC | CASSLSAGGSYNEQFF
TRBD1 | TRBJ1-4 | - | TRBV5-1 | TGCGCCAGCAGCCCAGGGGGAGCTAATGAAAAACTGTTTTTT | CASSPGGANEKLFF
- | TRBJ1-5 | few | TRBV30 | TGTGCCTGGAGTCCGGACGGACATCGGGGTCAGCCCCAGCATTTT | CAWSPDGHRGQPQHF
- | TRBJ1-6 | - | TRBV5-6 | TGTGCCAGCAGCTCACAGGTGGGGTTAGGGTCACCCCTCCACTTT | CASSSQVGLGSPLHF
TRBD1 | TRBJ2-2 | - | TRBV5-1 | TGCGCCAGCAGCTTGGCGGGACAGGGGGCCAACGGGGAGCTGTTTTTT | CASSLAGQGANGELFF
- | TRBJ1-4 | - | TRBV7-2 | TGTGCCAGCAGCTTAGGGGGATATGAAAAACTGTTTTTT | CASSLGGYEKLFF
- | TRBJ2-7 | - | TRBV5-1 | TGCGCCAGCAGCTTGGCTGCGGCAATTTACGAGCAGTACTTC | CASSLAAAIYEQYF
- | TRBJ2-1 | - | TRBV5-1 | TGCGCCAGCAGCTTGGACGCGCAGGGTTTTGAGCAGTTCTTC | CASSLDAQGFEQFF
TRBD1 | TRBJ2-3 | - | TRBV19 | TGTGCCAGTAGCGACAGGGGTGGAGATACGCAGTATTTT | CASSDRGGDTQYF
- | TRBJ2-7 | - | TRBV6-5 | TGTGCCAGCCGGTACGGGGGCTCCTACGAGCAGTACTTC | CASRYGGSYEQYF
TRBD1 | TRBJ2-3 | - | TRBV6-5 | TGTGCCAGCTGCCTGGACAGGGAAGATACGCAGTATTTT | CASCLDREDTQYF
- | TRBJ2-3 | - | TRBV12-5 | TGTGCTAGTGGTTTCACCCCGGGGTGGCAGTATTTT | CASGFTPGWQYF
- | TRBJ1-4 | - | TRBV28 | TGTGCCAGCAGGCGGGGACCAGGCGAAAAACTGTTTTTT | CASRRGPGEKLFF
- | TRBJ2-4 | - | TRBV27 | TGTGCCAGCAGTCCCCTAGCCAAAAACATTCAGTACTTC | CASSPLAKNIQYF
TRBD1 | TRBJ1-2 | - | TRBV10-2 | TGCGCCAGCAGTGGGCAGGGGGCGGAGGGCTACACCTTC | CASSGQGAEGYTF
- | TRBJ2-3 | - | TRBV18 | TGTGCCAGCTCAAGATCGGATACGCAGTATTTT | CASSRSDTQYF
- | TRBJ1-2 | - | TRBV9 | TGTGCCAGCAGCCCCTCCCGGGGAGACTCCCATGGCTACACCTTC | CASSPSRGDSHGYTF
- | TRBJ2-1 | once | TRBV7-8 | TGTGCCAGCAGCTTCTTAGTTGAGCAGTTCTTC | CASSFLVEQFF
TRBD2 | TRBJ2-7 | - | TRBV11-2 | TGTGCCAGCAGCTTAGTTCGGGGGGGATACGAGCAGTACTTC | CASSLVRGGYEQYF
- | TRBJ2-6 | - | TRBV9 | TGTGCCAGCAGCCCGCAGGGGTCCGGGGCCAACGTCCTGACTTTC | CASSPQGSGANVLTF
TRBD2 | TRBJ2-2 | - | TRBV30 | TGTGCCTGGAGCACTAACTTGGCTAGCGGGAGGGGGTACCACACCGGGGAGCTGTTTTTT | CAWSTNLASGRGYHTGELFF
TRBD1 | TRBJ1-1 | - | TRBV7-8 | TGTGCCAGCAGCAACCGGGACAGACGATTGGACACTGAAGCTTTCTTT | CASSNRDRRLDTEAFF
- | TRBJ2-3 | - | TRBV18 | TGTGCCAGCTCACCACCGTCCCAGTCCACAGATACGCAGTATTTT | CASSPPSQSTDTQYF
- | TRBJ2-2 | - | TRBV7-9 | TGTGCCAGCAGCTTACAGGGGATGGGCGGGGAGCTGTTTTTT | CASSLQGMGGELFF
- | TRBJ1-4 | - | TRBV7-2 | TGTGCCAGCAGCTCGGCAGAGCCAAATGAAAAACTGTTTTTT | CASSSAEPNEKLFF
TRBD2 | TRBJ2-3 | - | TRBV27 | TGTGCCAGCAGTTTCGGGACTAGCGGGAGAAAGGCAGATACGCAGTATTTT | CASSFGTSGRKADTQYF
- | TRBJ2-5 | - | TRBV27 | TGTGCCAGCAGCCAGGCCGGGACCCAGTACTTC | CASSQAGTQYF
- | TRBJ2-7 | - | TRBV6-6 | TGTGCCAGCAGTAAAAAACCCTCCGAGCAGTACTTC | CASSKKPSEQYF
- | TRBJ2-2 | - | TRBV5-4 | TGTGCCAGCAGCTTGGCGGCGGGGGCGGGCACCGGGGAGCTGTTTTTT | CASSLAAGAGTGELFF
- | TRBJ2-3 | - | TRBV5-1 | TGCGCCAGCAACAGCGACACAGATACGCAGTATTTT | CASNSDTDTQYF
- | TRBJ2-1 | - | TRBV30 | TGTGCCTGGACCCCCGCCGGAAGGGGGATTGGCAATGAGCAGTTCTTC | CAWTPAGRGIGNEQFF
- | TRBJ1-4 | - | TRBV11-2 | TGTGCCAGCAACGTTGGGTCATCGGGTAATGAAAAACTGTTTTTT | CASNVGSSGNEKLFF
TRBD1 | TRBJ1-5 | - | TRBV19 | TGTGCCAGTAGTGCGACAGGGAGCAATCAGCCCCAGCATTTT | CASSATGSNQPQHF
- | TRBJ2-1 | - | TRBV4-3 | TGCGCCAGCAGCCAAGCGGTCACCTACAATGAGCAGTTCTTC | CASSQAVTYNEQFF
TRBD1 | TRBJ1-2 | once | TRBV5-4 | TGTGCCAGCAGCTTGGACAGGGGGCAAAATACCTTC | CASSLDRGQNTF
TRBD1 | TRBJ1-2 | - | TRBV28 | TGTGCCAGCCGAACAGGGGGCGATTATGGCTACACCTTC | CASRTGGDYGYTF
TRBD1 | TRBJ1-4 | - | TRBV6-1 | TGTGCCAGCAGTGAAAACAGGGGGTATGAAAAACTGTTTTTT | CASSENRGYEKLFF
TRBD1 | TRBJ1-1 | - | TRBV6-5 | TGTGCCAGCAGTACAGGGGGCGCTGGATTTGCTTTCTTT | CASSTGGAGFAFF
- | TRBJ1-4 | - | TRBV9 | TGTGCCAGCCGACGTAGTCCTAATGAAAAACTGTTTTTT | CASRRSPNEKLFF